This TCR beta chain was retrieved from a study of cytomegalovirus exposure and HLA in healthy donors. There are 14 residues in the CDR3. The V end lost 5 bases, the J end lost 4 bases, and 12 bases lay between the germline ends. Germline V gene data show CDR1 as SGDLS and CDR2 as YYNGEE. The PCR employed 60 Vbeta primers together with 13 Jbeta primers. TCRdb's copy holds only in-frame clones and misses some; the assay was immunoSEQ multiplex PCR. The clone table shows 200,000 to 250,000 clones, with the ten largest holding approximately 0.98%. This chain joins TRBV9 and TRBJ2-2, with D uncertain. The clonotype was recovered from a woman aged 30 to 39 in good health and CMV-seropositive. Sequencing used PBMCs. Here the CDR3 reads CASRLQRATGELFF. The CDR3 DNA follows: TGTGCCAGCAGGTTACAGAGAGCCACCGGGGAGCTGTTTTTT.